This TCR beta chain was sequenced during a study of cytomegalovirus exposure and HLA in healthy donors. Study conclusions and caveats: A later analysis, which compared TCR beta chains of equal frequency, found the HLA-associated ones more clonally expanded. Researchers reportedly found TCR beta sequences accurately predicted most subjects' HLA-A and HLA-B alleles. Rarity characterized most TCR sequences, yet some public TCRs appeared in many donors.

Details on this clone: The target antigen is unknown.

Primers: 60 Vbeta forward and 13 Jbeta reverse. Measured with immunoSEQ multiplex PCR; TCRdb has only the in-frame clones, and not every one. The table lists 150,000 to 200,000 clones, with 1.3% in the top ten. CDR1 and CDR2 (germline): SGHRS, YFSETQ. The CDR3 extends over 15 amino acids. Trimming stripped 4 bases from V and 5 bases from J, with 19 bases between. Input material: PBMCs. The sequence derives from a woman in her sixties or seventies in good health and CMV-seronegative. The chain combines TRBV5-1 with TRBJ2-7, with a tentative D call TRBD1 (5 bases). CDR3 region: CASSRLTGQSHEQYF. CDR3 coding DNA: TGCGCCAGCAGCCGCTTAACCGGACAATCCCACGAGCAGTACTTC.